These 31 T cell receptor beta chains were sequenced from one sample in a study of early stage breast cancer tumors. This table comes from immunoSEQ multiplex PCR, and its TCRdb copy is limited to in-frame clones, with some not included. The sample contains more than 65,000 clones, around 80% of which appear only once. Sequencing was performed on blood. Every receptor here comes from a person aged 35-55 years with breast cancer.

This chain connects TRBV6-6 to TRBJ1-4; 9 bases align to TRBD1. The CDR3 has 14 amino acids. The J segment lost 6 bases and the V segment lost 4 bases, leaving 3 bases of the junction unmatched. Germline values: CDR1 MNHNY, CDR2 SVGAGI (reference sequence). CDR3 in DNA: TGTGCCAGCAGTTGGACAGGGGAGGATGAAAAACTGTTTTTT. This encodes CASSWTGEDEKLFF.

The chain has TRBV7-3 and TRBJ2-1; D is possibly TRBD2 (6 bases). Germline CDR1 is SGHTA and CDR2 is FQGTGA. The CDR3 runs 17 residues. The V end lost 5 bases, the J end lost 4 bases, and 21 bases lay between the germline ends. In DNA, the CDR3 is TGTGCCAGCAGCCCCCGGGTGGGAGGATATTCTTACAATGAGCAGTTCTTC. Its translation is CASSPRVGGYSYNEQFF.

This clone has a handful of counts. This chain joins TRBV2 and TRBJ1-5; D call uncertain. The V end was cut by 2 bases, the J end by 0 bases, with 8 bases between. Germline CDR1 is SNHLY and CDR2 is FYNNEI. CDR3 length equals 15 residues. The CDR3 region has the DNA TGTGCCAGCAGTGAAAAAGGGCATAGCAATCAGCCCCAGCATTTT. Its protein is CASSEKGHSNQPQHF.

This clone has just one count. The chain uses TRBV7-9 and TRBJ1-4, with TRBD1 as a possible D gene (5 bases). Germline loops: CDR1 SEHNR, CDR2 FQNEAQ (reference sequence). The V and J ends lost 11 bases and 8 bases respectively, with 15 bases between them. The CDR3 is 12 amino acids. The CDR3 spells CAAGTEGEKLFF. The CDR3 DNA follows: TGTGCCGCAGGGACCGAAGGAGAAAAACTGTTTTTT.

This chain uses TRBV28 with TRBJ2-7; TRBD2 might be the D (5 bases). CDR1 is MDHEN, CDR2 SYDVKM, per germline. CDR3 length: 14 amino acids. V shed 3 bases and J shed 2 bases, with 11 bases lying between them. CDR3 in amino acids: CASSFTGEPYEQYF. The CDR3 DNA follows: TGTGCCAGCAGTTTTACCGGGGAACCCTACGAGCAGTACTTC. The whole variable domain, filled in from reference TRBV28 and TRBJ2-7, reads DVKVTQSSRYLVKRTGEKVFLECVQDMDHENMFWYRQDPGLGLRLIYFSYDVKMKEKGDIPEGYSVSREKKERFSLILESASTNQTSMYLCASSFTGEPYEQYFGPGTRLTVT.

The CDR3: CASSSHGQGWGAFF. CDR3 DNA: TGTGCCAGCAGTTCCCACGGACAGGGGTGGGGCGCTTTCTTT. The chain joins TRBV28 to TRBJ1-1; 9 bases line up with TRBD1. CDR1 is MDHEN, CDR2 SYDVKM, per germline. The CDR3 totals 14 residues. With 4 bases clipped from V and 11 bases from J, the junction kept 11 bases outside the gene matches. Complete variable domain (other parts from reference TRBV28 and TRBJ1-1): DVKVTQSSRYLVKRTGEKVFLECVQDMDHENMFWYRQDPGLGLRLIYFSYDVKMKEKGDIPEGYSVSREKKERFSLILESASTNQTSMYLCASSSHGQGWGAFFGQGTRLTVV.

The rearrangement joins TRBV19 to TRBJ1-1; 8 bases fit TRBD1. Trimming removed 6 bases from V and 3 bases from J; junction bases left unmatched: 3. The CDR3 spans 13 residues. Germline CDR1 LNHDA, CDR2 SQIVND (reference sequence). CDR3 residues: CASRKQGDTEAFF. CDR3 nucleotide sequence: TGTGCCAGTAGGAAACAGGGGGACACTGAAGCTTTCTTT.

The chain recombines TRBV18 with TRBJ2-7; 7 bases fit TRBD1. The V segment lost 3 bases and the J segment 6 bases; nucleotides outside the gene matches: 2. Germline CDR1 reads KGHSH; CDR2 reads LQKENI. The CDR3 runs 12 residues. The CDR3 region has the DNA TGTGCCAGCTCACCGACAGGGCGCGAGCAGTACTTC. It is translated as CASSPTGREQYF.

The V and J genes are TRBV9 and TRBJ2-7, with a tentative D call TRBD1 (7 bases). The CDR3 is 15 residues long. The germline V gene has CDR1 SGDLS and CDR2 YYNGEE. V dropped 4 bases and J dropped 2 bases, with 16 bases sitting between them. CDR3 nucleotides: TGTGCCAGCAGCCCGCGGGACAGATCCCCCTACGAGCAGTACTTC. Its protein product is CASSPRDRSPYEQYF.

This rearrangement joins TRBV19 to TRBJ2-7; 7 bases are a match to TRBD1. Trimming removed 4 bases from V and 6 bases from J; junction bases left unmatched: 0. This CDR3 comprises 11 residues. The germline V gene has CDR1 LNHDA and CDR2 SQIVND (reference sequence). The CDR3 nucleotides are TGTGCCAGTAGTAACAGGGGCGAGCAGTACTTC. Protein sequence: CASSNRGEQYF.

The chain combines TRBV19 with TRBJ2-5, with D possibly matching TRBD1 (5 bases). V was pared by 2 bases and J by 2 bases, with 6 bases between. Germline CDR1 and CDR2: LNHDA and SQIVND (reference sequence). This CDR3 is 13 amino acids long. The CDR3 region is CASSIQGQETQYF. DNA for the CDR3: TGTGCCAGTAGTATACAGGGTCAAGAGACCCAGTACTTC.

The chain recombines TRBV10-2 with TRBJ2-3; 14 bases are a match to TRBD2. The germline CDR1 and CDR2 sequences are WSHSY and SAAADI. The CDR3 runs to 16 residues. Trimming took 4 bases from V and 8 from J; bases not matched to a gene: 8. The DNA of the CDR3 is TGCGCCAGCAGTGCCGCCGGGACTAGCGGGAGAGGTACGCAGTATTTT. Translated: CASSAAGTSGRGTQYF.

The V and J genes are TRBV2 and TRBJ1-3; the D is unclear. V lost 4 bases and J lost 0, with 4 bases in between. CDR3 length equals 13 residues. Per the germline V gene, CDR1 is SNHLY and CDR2 is FYNNEI. CDR3 coding DNA: TGTGCCAGCAGTGCGGGCTCTGGAAACACCATATATTTT. It translates to CASSAGSGNTIYF.

The J gene is TRBJ2-7, the V gene TRBV4-1; no reliable D call. Germline V CDR1 and CDR2: MGHRA, YSYEKL. V was pared by 4 bases and J by 6 bases, with 10 bases between. The CDR3 loop spans 12 amino acids. Written as DNA, the CDR3 is TGCGCCAGCAGCCTGAGGCCCGGCGAGCAGTACTTC. It is translated as CASSLRPGEQYF.

The chain employs TRBV9 and TRBJ1-4; 7 nucleotides agree with TRBD1. V lost 3 bases and J lost 7; bases outside the gene matches: 6. Germline values: CDR1 SGDLS, CDR2 YYNGEE. The CDR3 covers 14 residues. This chain's CDR3 is CASSARQGPEKLFF. DNA of the CDR3: TGTGCCAGCAGCGCCCGACAGGGCCCTGAAAAACTGTTTTTT.

On this clone itself: This same CDR3 is encoded by further DNA sequences in the sample. J is TRBJ1-1 and V is TRBV18; unclear D gene. The CDR3 length is 13 residues. V lost 3 bases and J 0 bases, leaving 5 bases between the germline ends. Germline values: CDR1 KGHSH, CDR2 LQKENI. The CDR3 sequence is CASSPAMNTEAFF. CDR3 coding DNA: TGTGCCAGCTCACCCGCCATGAACACTGAAGCTTTCTTT.

This clone was detected a few times. The CDR3 reads CASSPRSGGYDTEAFF. CDR3 in DNA: TGCGCCAGCAGCCCACGATCAGGGGGCTACGACACTGAAGCTTTCTTT. The V and J genes are TRBV5-1 and TRBJ1-1; TRBD1 aligns across 8 bases. Germline loops: CDR1 SGHRS, CDR2 YFSETQ. This CDR3 contains 16 residues. Unmatched junction bases numbered 11, after V lost 4 bases and J lost 3 bases. Looking up the rest from reference TRBV5-1 and TRBJ1-1 gives the full variable domain: KAGVTQTPRYLIKTRGQQVTLSCSPISGHRSVSWYQQTPGQGLQFLFEYFSETQRNKGNFPGRFSGRQFSNSRSEMNVSTLELGDSALYLCASSPRSGGYDTEAFFGQGTRLTVV.

The chain joins TRBV7-9 to TRBJ2-7, with D tentatively TRBD2 (6 bases). Germline V lookup: CDR1 SEHNR, CDR2 FQNEAQ (reference sequence). The CDR3 totals 15 residues. The V gene lost 3 bases and the J gene lost 3 bases, with 15 bases spanning the gap. CDR3: CASSLYGGKNYEQYF. The DNA for the CDR3 is TGTGCCAGCAGCTTGTACGGAGGGAAGAACTACGAGCAGTACTTC.

The chain links TRBV28 to TRBJ2-7; 10 bases are shared with TRBD1. Germline trimming cut 5 bases from V and 4 bases from J; bases unmatched to any gene: 5. CDR3 length: 14 residues. CDR1 is MDHEN and CDR2 is SYDVKM in the germline V gene. The CDR3 nucleotides read TGTGCCAGCAGTGGGACAGGGGCCAAGTACGAGCAGTACTTC. Translating gives CASSGTGAKYEQYF.

The genes are TRBV19 and TRBJ1-4; TRBD1 agrees at 9 bases. The CDR3 covers 16 residues. V shed 3 bases, J shed 0 bases, and the junction held 2 bases outside the gene matches. Germline V gives CDR1 LNHDA, CDR2 SQIVND (reference sequence). The CDR3, as DNA: TGTGCCAGTAGTATTGGGACAGGGACAACTAATGAAAAACTGTTTTTT. Translating gives CASSIGTGTTNEKLFF.

The sample holds one count of this clone. The CDR3 coding sequence is TGTGCCACCTACCTTCGACTGAATGAGCAGTTCTTC. As protein: CATYLRLNEQFF. The rearrangement links TRBV2 to TRBJ2-1; D is unclear. CDR3 length: 12 amino acids. The germline V gene has CDR1 SNHLY and CDR2 FYNNEI. V lost 10 bases and J lost 7, with 14 bases in between.

The V call is TRBV28, the J call TRBJ2-1; D possibly matches TRBD1 or TRBD2 (5 bases each). Germline V gene sequence: CDR1 MDHEN, CDR2 SYDVKM. With 4 bases removed from V and 3 bases from J, the gap between germline ends came to 16 bases. This CDR3 comprises 16 residues. CDR3 region: CASSSGAGGHYNEQFF. The CDR3 coding sequence is TGTGCCAGCAGTTCTGGGGCGGGCGGACACTACAATGAGCAGTTCTTC.

The CDR3 sequence is CASSLAALAGGPAEQYF. In nucleotides, the CDR3 is TGTGCCAGCAGCTTAGCGGCACTGGCGGGAGGGCCGGCCGAGCAGTACTTC. The chain has TRBV7-6 and TRBJ2-7; 9 bases map to TRBD2. Germline assignment: CDR1 SGHVS and CDR2 FNYEAQ. Trimming took 0 bases from V and 6 from J; bases not matched to a gene: 12. The CDR3 covers 17 residues.

The chain has TRBV7-8 and TRBJ2-5; D ambiguous. V was trimmed by 4 bases and J by 2 bases, leaving 2 bases between them. Per germline, CDR1 SGHVS and CDR2 FQNEAQ. CDR3 length: 11 amino acids. The CDR3 sequence: CASSSQETQYF. The CDR3 DNA reads TGTGCCAGCAGCTCTCAAGAGACCCAGTACTTC.

J is TRBJ1-4 and V is TRBV6-4; unclear D gene. V lost 4 bases, J lost 4 bases, and 7 bases lay in between. CDR1 MRHNA and CDR2 SNTAGT come from the germline V gene. CDR3 length: 13 residues. In DNA form, the CDR3 reads TGTGCCAGCAGTGGAGAAATTAATGAAAAACTGTTTTTT. This encodes CASSGEINEKLFF.

The chain carries TRBV11-3 and TRBJ2-3, with D tentatively TRBD2 (6 bases). Germline CDR1 SGHNT, CDR2 YENEEA. Trimming took off 1 base at V and 4 bases at J, with 21 bases between the two ends. This CDR3 contains 18 residues. CDR3 loop: CASSLGRGKGNAPDTQYF. In DNA, the CDR3 is TGTGCCAGCAGCTTAGGGAGGGGAAAAGGTAACGCCCCAGATACGCAGTATTTT.

The chain carries TRBV29-1 and TRBJ2-2, with a weak D call TRBD2 (5 bases). Trimming removed 6 bases from V and 3 bases from J, with 11 bases in between. Germline CDR1 SQVTM, CDR2 ANQGSEA. The CDR3 runs to 13 residues. This chain's CDR3 is CSVGRGDTGELFF. The CDR3 DNA sequence: TGCAGCGTGGGTCGGGGTGACACCGGGGAGCTGTTTTTT.

This clone was picked up one time. The gene calls are TRBV7-9 and TRBJ1-1, with a tentative D call TRBD1 (5 bases). Looked up from germline, CDR1 is SEHNR and CDR2 is FQNEAQ (reference sequence). This CDR3 spans 17 amino acids. V shed 0 bases and J shed 0 bases, with 14 bases lying between them. This chain's CDR3 is CASSLASGGGMNTEAFF. As DNA, the CDR3 is TGTGCCAGCAGCTTAGCCAGTGGGGGGGGTATGAACACTGAAGCTTTCTTT.

This chain joins TRBV5-6 and TRBJ2-7; 10 nucleotides match TRBD1. Germline V lookup: CDR1 SGHDT, CDR2 YYEEEE. The J segment lost 6 bases and the V segment lost 2 bases, leaving 5 bases of the junction unmatched. CDR3 size: 14 residues. The CDR3 bases are TGTGCCAGCAGCTTTGGGACAGGGGCGGGCGAGCAGTACTTC. Translated, it gives CASSFGTGAGEQYF.

V gene TRBV7-9 combines with J gene TRBJ2-3, with D possibly matching TRBD1 (7 bases). Trimming left V 5 bases short and J 2 bases short, with 20 bases between. The germline CDR1 and CDR2 sequences are SEHNR and FQNEAQ (reference sequence). The CDR3 is 17 amino acids. The CDR3 region is CASSAGLGTEYTDTQYF. The CDR3 coding sequence is TGTGCCAGCAGCGCGGGGTTGGGGACAGAATACACAGATACGCAGTATTTT.

V gene TRBV5-6 combines with J gene TRBJ1-2, with D unclear. With 3 bases removed from V and 7 bases from J, the gap between germline ends came to 10 bases. Looked up from germline, CDR1 is SGHDT and CDR2 is YYEEEE. The CDR3 covers 12 residues. DNA of the CDR3: TGTGCCAGCAGCTCCTCTTATATTGGCTACACCTTC. Its protein is CASSSSYIGYTF.